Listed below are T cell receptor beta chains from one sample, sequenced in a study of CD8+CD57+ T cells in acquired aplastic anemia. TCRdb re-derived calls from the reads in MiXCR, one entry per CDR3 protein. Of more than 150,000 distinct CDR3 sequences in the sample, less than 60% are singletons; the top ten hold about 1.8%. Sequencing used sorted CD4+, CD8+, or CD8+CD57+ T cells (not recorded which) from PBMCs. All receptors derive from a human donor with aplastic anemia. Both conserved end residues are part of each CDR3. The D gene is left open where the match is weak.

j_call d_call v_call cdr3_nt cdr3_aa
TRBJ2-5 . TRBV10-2 TGCGCCAGCCTCCTGGGAGGACAAGAGACCCAGTACTTC CASLLGGQETQYF
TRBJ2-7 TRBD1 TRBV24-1 TGTGCCACCAGCTCGGACAGGGAACCCTACGAGCAGTACTTC CATSSDREPYEQYF
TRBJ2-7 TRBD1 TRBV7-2 TGTGCCAGCAGCTCGACAGGGGGCCACGAGCAGTACTTC CASSSTGGHEQYF
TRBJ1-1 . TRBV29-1 TGCAGCGCTACAGGGCTGAACACTGAAGCTTTCTTT CSATGLNTEAFF
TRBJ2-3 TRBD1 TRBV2 TGTGCCAGCAGTGAAGCGCTAGGGACAGGGGAAGAGCAGTATTTT CASSEALGTGEEQYF
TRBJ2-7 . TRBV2 TGTGCCAGCAGCACAGACTTGTACGAGCAGTACTTC CASSTDLYEQYF
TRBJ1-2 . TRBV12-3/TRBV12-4 TGTGCCAGCGGTTTAAGGCAGGGCCCCCATGGCTACACCTTC CASGLRQGPHGYTF
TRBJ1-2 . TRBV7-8 TGTGCCAGCAGCTTAGAGCCAGGGTTATATGGCTACACCTTC CASSLEPGLYGYTF
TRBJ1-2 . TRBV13 TGTGCCAGCAGTCGGACAGAACCCTCTAACTATGGCTACACCTTC CASSRTEPSNYGYTF
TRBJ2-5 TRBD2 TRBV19 TGTGCCAGTAGTATTGAGACTAGCGCGTACGAAGAGACCCAGTACTTC CASSIETSAYEETQYF